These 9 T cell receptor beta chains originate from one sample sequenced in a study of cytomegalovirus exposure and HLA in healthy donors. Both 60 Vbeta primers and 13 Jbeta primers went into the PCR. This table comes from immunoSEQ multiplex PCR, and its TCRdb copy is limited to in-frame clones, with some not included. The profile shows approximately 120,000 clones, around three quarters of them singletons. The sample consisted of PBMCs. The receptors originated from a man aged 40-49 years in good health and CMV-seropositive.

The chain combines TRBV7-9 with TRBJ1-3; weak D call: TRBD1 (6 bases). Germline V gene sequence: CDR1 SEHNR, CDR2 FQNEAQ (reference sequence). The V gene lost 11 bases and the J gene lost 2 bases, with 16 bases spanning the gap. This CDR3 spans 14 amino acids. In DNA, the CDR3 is TGTGCCGCACTGAAACAGGGTGCTGGAAACACCATATATTTT. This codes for CAALKQGAGNTIYF.

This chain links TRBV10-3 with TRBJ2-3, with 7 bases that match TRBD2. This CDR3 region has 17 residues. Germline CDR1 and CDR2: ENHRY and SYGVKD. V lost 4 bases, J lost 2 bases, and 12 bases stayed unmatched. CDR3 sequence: CAISVGPSAGHTDTQYF. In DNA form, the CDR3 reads TGTGCCATCAGTGTGGGTCCGTCAGCGGGGCACACAGATACGCAGTATTTT.

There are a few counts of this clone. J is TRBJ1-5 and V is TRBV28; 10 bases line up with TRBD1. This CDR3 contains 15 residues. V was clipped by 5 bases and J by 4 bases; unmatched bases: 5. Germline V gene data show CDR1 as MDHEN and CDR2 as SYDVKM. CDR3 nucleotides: TGTGCCAGCAGTCCCGGGACAGGGGTAAATCAGCCCCAGCATTTT. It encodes CASSPGTGVNQPQHF.

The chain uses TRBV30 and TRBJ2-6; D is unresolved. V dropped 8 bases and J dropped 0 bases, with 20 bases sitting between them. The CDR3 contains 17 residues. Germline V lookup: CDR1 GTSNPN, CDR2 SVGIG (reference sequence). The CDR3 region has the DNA TGTGCCACGCAAGATGCCCGGAGAAGCTCTGGGGCCAACGTCCTGACTTTC. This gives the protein CATQDARRSSGANVLTF.

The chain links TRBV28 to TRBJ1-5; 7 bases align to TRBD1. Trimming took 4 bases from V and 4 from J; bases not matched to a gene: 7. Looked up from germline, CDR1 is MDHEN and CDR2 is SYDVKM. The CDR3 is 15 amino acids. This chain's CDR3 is CASSSPGTANQPQHF. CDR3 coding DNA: TGTGCCAGCAGTTCCCCCGGGACAGCAAATCAGCCCCAGCATTTT.

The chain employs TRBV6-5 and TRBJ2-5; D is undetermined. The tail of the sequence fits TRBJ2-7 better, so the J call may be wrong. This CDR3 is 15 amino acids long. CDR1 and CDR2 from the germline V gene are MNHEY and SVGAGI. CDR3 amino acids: CASSYSILGTYEQYF. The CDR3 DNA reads TGTGCCAGCAGTTACTCCATACTCGGTACCTACGAGCAGTACTTC.

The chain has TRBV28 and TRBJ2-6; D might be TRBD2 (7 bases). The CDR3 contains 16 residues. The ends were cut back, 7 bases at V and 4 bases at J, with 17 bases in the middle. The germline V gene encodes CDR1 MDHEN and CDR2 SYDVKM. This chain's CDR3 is CASTVGGAAGANVLTF. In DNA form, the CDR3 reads TGTGCCAGCACCGTAGGGGGGGCTGCAGGGGCCAACGTCCTGACTTTC.

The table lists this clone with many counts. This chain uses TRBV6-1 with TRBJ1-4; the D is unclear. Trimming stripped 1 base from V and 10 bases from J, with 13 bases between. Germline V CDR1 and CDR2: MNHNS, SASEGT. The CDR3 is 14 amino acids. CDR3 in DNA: TGTGCCAGCAGTGAAGGGAGGGAGGTTGGAAAACTGTTTTTT. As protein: CASSEGREVGKLFF.

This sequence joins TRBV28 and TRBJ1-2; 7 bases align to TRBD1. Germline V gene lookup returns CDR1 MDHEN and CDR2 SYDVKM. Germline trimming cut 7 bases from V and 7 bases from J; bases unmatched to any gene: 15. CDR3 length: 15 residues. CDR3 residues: CASKPRDSLRLGYTF. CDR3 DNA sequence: TGTGCCAGCAAGCCGCGGGACAGCCTCCGACTTGGCTACACCTTC.